This TCR beta chain was recovered during a study of blood T cell repertoires in COVID-19 (dated by TCRdb to 2020 to 2021). Notes on the research overall: Samples covering the acute and convalescent phases of COVID-19 were provided by collaborators in the United States, Italy and Spain. The samples were drawn from the first 160 participants of the ongoing ImmuneRACE study and from 1,254 subjects provided by 6 global collaborators. A de-identified subject ID, COVID-19 status, age in years and sex were almost always included in the sample metadata. Where HLA class I and class II types were available, the types were taken from metadata supplied by the sample provider, not from assay-based typing. The repertoires were made available in a free public database intended to serve as a resource for research on the immune response to SARS-CoV-2. Deeply sampled blood TCRbeta repertoires from subjects exposed to, actively infected with, or recovered from COVID-19 were included in the dataset. The prospective study material was composed of cDNA or gDNA derived from T cells, B-cell-depleted T cells, or PBMCs. Broad study findings and their caveats: Clinical and demographic metadata were provided uncurated, with the amount varying by source and participant.

A second Seattle source provided samples from volunteer blood donors who had recovered from COVID-19. Each collaborating institution followed its own protocols to collect whole blood in K2EDTA tubes. Collaborator samples were shipped for TCRbeta analysis as frozen whole blood, isolated PBMCs, or DNA extracted from either sample type. CDR1 and CDR2, per the germline V gene, are SGHAT and FQNNGV. From cysteine to phenylalanine, the CDR3 is 14 amino acids long. The retained sequence is limited to the CDR3, 42 bases, with the frame set at the first base. Between the V and J ends, shortened by 5 bases and 6 bases respectively, the junction contains 14 bases. This clone was picked up one time. Its antigen is unknown. Nothing much larger sits one base from this clone, and base qualities are not available. The immunoSEQ Assay, a bias-controlled multiplex PCR, was used to amplify TCRbeta CDR3 regions from genomic DNA. The paper's data handling went like this. Within the assay, amplification of reference gene primers was used to estimate how many nucleated cells each sample contained. To quantify the absolute abundance of each unique TCRbeta CDR3 rearrangement, sequence reads were collapsed and filtered. Productive Simpson clonality was computed per sample as the square root of Simpson's diversity index over productive rearrangements. In its TCRdb copy, this immuneACCESS table keeps in-frame sequences only and misses some clones. Where compared with another copy, unresolved V genes explain less than half of these, and the others have no known cause. From that table come the V and J calls and clone size; the DNA was used to work out D and trimming. The sample has some 220,000 clones on record, roughly 80% of them singletons. Approximately 5% of the sample goes to the ten largest clones.

The receptor was derived from an older woman who had recovered from COVID-19. Specimen: peripheral blood. The chain joins TRBV11-2 to TRBJ2-1, and the D gene may be TRBD2, 5 bases matching. The CDR3 reads as follows: CASSQGGFRNEQFF. The DNA sequence is given as TGTGCCAGCAGCCAAGGAGGATTTCGCAATGAGCAGTTCTTC.